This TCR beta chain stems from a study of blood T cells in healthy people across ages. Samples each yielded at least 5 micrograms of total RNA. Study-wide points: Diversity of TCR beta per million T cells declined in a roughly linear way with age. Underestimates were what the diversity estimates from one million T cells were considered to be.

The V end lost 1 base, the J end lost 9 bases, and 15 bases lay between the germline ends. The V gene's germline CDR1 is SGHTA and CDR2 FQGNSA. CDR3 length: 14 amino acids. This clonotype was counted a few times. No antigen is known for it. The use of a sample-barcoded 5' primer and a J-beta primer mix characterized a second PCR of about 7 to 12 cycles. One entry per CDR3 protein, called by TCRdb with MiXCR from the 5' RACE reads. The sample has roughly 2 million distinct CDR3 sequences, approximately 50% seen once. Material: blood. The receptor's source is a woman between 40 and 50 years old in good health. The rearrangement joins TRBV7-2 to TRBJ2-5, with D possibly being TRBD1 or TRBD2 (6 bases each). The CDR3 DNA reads TGTGCCAGCAGCTTAGACCGGGGGCAAAGGGCCCAGTACTTC. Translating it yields CASSLDRGQRAQYF. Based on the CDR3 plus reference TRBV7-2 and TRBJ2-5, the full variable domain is GAGVSQSPSNKVTEKGKDVELRCDPISGHTALYWYRQSLGQGLEFLIYFQGNSAPDKSGLPSDRFSAERTGGSVSTLTIQRTQQEDSAVYLCASSLDRGQRAQYFGPGTRLLVL.